This T cell receptor (beta chain) came from a study of blood T cell repertoires in COVID-19 (TCRdb year 2020). Concerning the study at large: Samples from collaborators originated in the United States, Italy and Spain and spanned both the acute and convalescent phases of COVID-19. The dataset comprised deeply sampled blood TCRbeta repertoires from subjects exposed to, actively infected with, or recovered from COVID-19. The sample metadata nearly always contained a de-identified subject ID, COVID-19 status, age in years and sex. The samples were drawn from the first 160 participants of the ongoing ImmuneRACE study and from 1,254 subjects provided by 6 global collaborators. A freely available public database, intended as a resource for researchers studying the immune response to SARS-CoV-2, is where the repertoires were released. Where available, HLA class I and class II types were taken from metadata supplied by the sample provider and were not determined by assay-based typing. The material from the prospective study consisted of cDNA or gDNA derived from T cells, B-cell-depleted T cells, or PBMCs.

Looking up the germline V gene yields CDR1 MNHEY and CDR2 SVGAGI. CDR3 length: 14 amino acids, cysteine to phenylalanine. The retained sequence is limited to the CDR3, 42 bases, with the frame set at the first base. Trimming removed 5 bases from V and 3 bases from J, leaving 12 bases between the germline ends. One collaborating source in Seattle enrolled patients during active infection and followed them longitudinally through the course of disease. Collaborating institutions collected whole blood in K2EDTA tubes following their own protocols. Collaborator samples were shipped for TCRbeta analysis as frozen whole blood, isolated PBMCs, or DNA extracted from either sample type. This clone has only one observation. The clone's antigen remains unknown. Within one base of it there is no much larger clone, and no base qualities were kept. The immunoSEQ Assay, a bias-controlled multiplex PCR, was used to amplify TCRbeta CDR3 regions from genomic DNA. Processing in the source paper ran as follows. Nucleated cell counts per sample were estimated from amplification of reference gene primers within the assay. To quantify the absolute abundance of each unique TCRbeta CDR3 rearrangement, sequence reads were collapsed and filtered. Productive Simpson clonality was computed per sample as the square root of Simpson's diversity index over productive rearrangements. In its TCRdb copy, this immuneACCESS table keeps in-frame sequences only and misses some clones. Where compared with another copy, unresolved V genes explain less than half of these, and the others have no known cause. V, J and clone size are taken as reported in that table, and D and trimming were inferred from the DNA itself. This sample comprises approximately 260,000 clones, roughly 89% of them detected only once. The ten biggest clones cover around 1.9% of the sample.

General conclusions and limits of the study: Clinical and demographic metadata were provided uncurated, with the amount varying by source and participant.

The specimen sequenced was peripheral blood. The chain links TRBV6-5 with TRBJ2-3, with TRBD2 tentatively as D gene (6 bases match). The sequence was collected from a woman aged 55-70 years with COVID-19, enrolled during active disease. The DNA reads as follows: TGTGCCAGCAGTAAGGAGGGTCGGACAGATACGCAGTATTTT. Its protein reads: CASSKEGRTDTQYF.